This T cell receptor (beta chain) was observed in a study of CD8+ T cells in alopecia areata (dated by TCRdb to the late 2010s). In terms of the full investigation: To study T cell clonal expansion in alopecia areata, the researchers applied high-throughput TCRbeta sequencing to both the C3H/HeJ mouse model and human patients. On the human side, TCRbeta sequencing was run on scalp tissue and on sorted CD4+ and CD8+ peripheral blood T cells from healthy controls and from alopecia areata patients with either patchy or totalis/universalis disease. Scalp clonality was compared among normal scalp (n=4), patchy alopecia areata scalp (n=8), and alopecia totalis/universalis scalp (n=8). RNA was extracted with the PAXgene miRNA kit for fixed scalp, the miRNeasy kit for PBMCs, and the RNeasy kit for mouse skin. TCRbeta CDR3 regions were amplified by immunoSEQ multiplex PCR with 35 Vbeta forward and 13 Jbeta reverse primers.

A word on this clone: Its specific antigen is unknown. No quality values exist for individual bases; no much larger clone is one base distant.

Lesional scalp punch biopsies and peripheral blood were collected from alopecia areata patients. After PBMCs were isolated by density centrifugation and stained for CD3, CD4 and CD8, a FACSAria was used to sort CD4+ and CD8+ T cells. The untreated alopecia areata patients were recruited through a multicenter biomarker study. In roughly 5 patients from the biomarker study, the blood CD8+ T cells went through an additional sort into NKG2D-low and NKG2D-high fractions. Trimming costs V 5 bases and J 3 bases, and their ends lie 12 bases apart. There are 14 amino acids in the CDR3, from cysteine to phenylalanine inclusive. CDR3 DNA only is kept here, 42 bases in frame from base 1. CDR1 and CDR2, looked up from the germline V gene, are MDHEN and SYDVKM. The library was built by means of the immunoSEQ multiplex PCR assay. To provide template for TCR sequencing, every sample had RNA extracted and reverse transcribed into cDNA. First-strand cDNA was synthesized using SuperScript III with a 2:1 mix of oligo-dT and random hexamers. A synthetic immune receptor repertoire was used to gauge amplification bias, and whatever bias remained was removed computationally. Turning to the authors' computational methods: Raw reads were preprocessed to remove errors, and CDR3 was defined by IMGT conventions from the conserved cysteine to phenylalanine. Clonality was computed by normalizing Shannon entropy by log2 of the number of productive unique TCRs and subtracting the result from 1. Scalp TCRbeta sequences were cross-referenced with sorted blood CD4 and CD8 repertoires so that the CD4 or CD8 identity of scalp clones could be inferred. The immuneACCESS repertoire file appears here via TCRdb, limited to in-frame rearrangements. These files lack a portion of the clones; in checked studies, under half of the deficit traces to unresolved V genes, and the cause of the others is not known. V and J calls and clone size are those listed in that table; D and trimming were worked out from the DNA. The sample has around 120,000 clones on record, 40% to 55% of them singletons. The ten largest make up roughly a tenth of the sample.

What the study reported, not specific to this receptor: Compared with normal scalp, lesional scalp had higher clonality and more expanded CD8+ clones, particularly in alopecia totalis/universalis, a pattern that suggests antigenic drive. Shared TCR sequences between patients were less evident than in mice, which may be partly attributable to HLA diversity in the patient population. Scalp TCR repertoire analysis is complicated because resident alphabeta T cells in normal human skin are also sequenced, whereas mouse skin is dominated by gammadelta T cells.

The sample was NKG2D-low CD8+ T cells sorted from blood. In the paper's terms, the cell subset or site label means: sorted CD8+ NKG2D-low blood T cells. The rearranged segments are TRBV28 and TRBJ2-3, with the D gene too uncertain to name. This TCR derives from a human donor with alopecia areata. The DNA reads TGTGCCAGCAGTAGGACCGGTGTGACAGATACGCAGTATTTT. Its translation reads: CASSRTGVTDTQYF.